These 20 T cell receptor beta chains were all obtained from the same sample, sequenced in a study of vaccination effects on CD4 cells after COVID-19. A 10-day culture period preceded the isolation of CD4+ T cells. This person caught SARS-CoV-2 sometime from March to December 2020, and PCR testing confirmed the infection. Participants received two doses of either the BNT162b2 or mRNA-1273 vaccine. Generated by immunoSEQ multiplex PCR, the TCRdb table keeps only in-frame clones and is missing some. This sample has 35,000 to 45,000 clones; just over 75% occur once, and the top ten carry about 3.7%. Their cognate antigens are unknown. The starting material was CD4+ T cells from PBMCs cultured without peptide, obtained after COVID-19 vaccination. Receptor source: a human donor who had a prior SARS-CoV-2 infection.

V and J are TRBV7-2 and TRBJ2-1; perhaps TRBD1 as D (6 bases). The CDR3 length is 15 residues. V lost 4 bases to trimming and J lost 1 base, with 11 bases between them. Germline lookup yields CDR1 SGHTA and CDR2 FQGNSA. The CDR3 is CASSSQGQSYNEQFF. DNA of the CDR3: TGTGCCAGCAGCTCACAGGGCCAGTCCTACAATGAGCAGTTCTTC.

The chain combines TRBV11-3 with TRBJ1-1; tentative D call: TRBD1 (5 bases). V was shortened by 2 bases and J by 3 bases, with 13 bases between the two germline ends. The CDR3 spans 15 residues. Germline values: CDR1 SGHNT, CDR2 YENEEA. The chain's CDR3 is CASSLLAQGDTEAFF. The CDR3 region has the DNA TGTGCCAGCAGCTTACTTGCTCAGGGAGACACTGAAGCTTTCTTT.

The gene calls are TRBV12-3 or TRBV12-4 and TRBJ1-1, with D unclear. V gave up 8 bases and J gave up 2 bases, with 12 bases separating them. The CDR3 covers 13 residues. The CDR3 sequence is CASGYGYNTEAFF. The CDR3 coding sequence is TGTGCCAGCGGATATGGGTATAACACTGAAGCTTTCTTT.

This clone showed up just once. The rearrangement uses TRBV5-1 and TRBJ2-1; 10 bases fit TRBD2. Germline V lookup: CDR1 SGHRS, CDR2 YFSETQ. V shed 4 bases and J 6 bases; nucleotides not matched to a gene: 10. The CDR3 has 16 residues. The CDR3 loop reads CASSLLAGVGSNEQFF. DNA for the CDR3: TGCGCCAGCAGCCTCCTAGCGGGAGTTGGGTCCAATGAGCAGTTCTTC. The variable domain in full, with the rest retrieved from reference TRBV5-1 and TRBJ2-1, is KAGVTQTPRYLIKTRGQQVTLSCSPISGHRSVSWYQQTPGQGLQFLFEYFSETQRNKGNFPGRFSGRQFSNSRSEMNVSTLELGDSALYLCASSLLAGVGSNEQFFGPGTRLTVL.

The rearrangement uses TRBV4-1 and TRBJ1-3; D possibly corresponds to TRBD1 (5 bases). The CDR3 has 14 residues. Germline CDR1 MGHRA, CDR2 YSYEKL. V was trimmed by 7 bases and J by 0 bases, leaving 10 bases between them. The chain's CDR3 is CASTPGTSGNTIYF. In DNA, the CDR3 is TGCGCCAGCACCCCTGGGACCTCTGGAAACACCATATATTTT.

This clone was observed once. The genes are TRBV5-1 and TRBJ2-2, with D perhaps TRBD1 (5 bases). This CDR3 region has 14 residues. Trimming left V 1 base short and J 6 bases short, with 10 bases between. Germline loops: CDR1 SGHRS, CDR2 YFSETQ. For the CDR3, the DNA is TGCGCCAGCAGCTTGTCCCAGGGCCCCGGGGAGCTGTTTTTT. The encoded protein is CASSLSQGPGELFF.

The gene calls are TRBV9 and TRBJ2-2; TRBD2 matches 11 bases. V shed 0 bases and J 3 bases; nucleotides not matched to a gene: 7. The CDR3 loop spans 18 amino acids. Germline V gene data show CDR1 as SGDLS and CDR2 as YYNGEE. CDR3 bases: TGTGCCAGCAGCGTAGCGACTAGCGGGACCTGGGACACCGGGGAGCTGTTTTTT. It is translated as CASSVATSGTWDTGELFF.

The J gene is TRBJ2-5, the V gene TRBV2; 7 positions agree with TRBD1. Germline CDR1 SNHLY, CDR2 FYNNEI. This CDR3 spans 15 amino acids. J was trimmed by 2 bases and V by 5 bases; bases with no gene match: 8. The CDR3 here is CASSRPSTGQETQYF. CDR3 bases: TGTGCCAGCAGTCGGCCTTCGACAGGGCAAGAGACCCAGTACTTC.

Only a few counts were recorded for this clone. CDR3 DNA: TGTGCCGCTCAACAGGGATCCTACGAGCAGTACTTC. Protein: CAAQQGSYEQYF. This chain links TRBV30 with TRBJ2-7; D is possibly TRBD1 (6 bases). The CDR3 totals 12 residues. The germline gives CDR1 GTSNPN, CDR2 SVGIG (reference sequence). The V gene lost 8 bases and the J gene lost 1 base, with 12 bases spanning the gap.

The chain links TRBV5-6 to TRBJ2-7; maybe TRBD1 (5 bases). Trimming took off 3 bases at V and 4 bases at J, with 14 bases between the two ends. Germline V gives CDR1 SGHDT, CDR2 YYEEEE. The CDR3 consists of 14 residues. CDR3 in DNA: TGTGCCAGCAGCTATGTGACAGAGAGTTACGAGCAGTACTTC. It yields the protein CASSYVTESYEQYF.

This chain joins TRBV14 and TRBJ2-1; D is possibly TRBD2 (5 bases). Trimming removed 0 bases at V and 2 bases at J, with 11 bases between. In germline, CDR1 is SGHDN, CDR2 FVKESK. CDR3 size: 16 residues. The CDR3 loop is CASSQDAGTTYNEQFF. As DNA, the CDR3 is TGTGCCAGCAGCCAAGATGCGGGTACTACCTACAATGAGCAGTTCTTC.

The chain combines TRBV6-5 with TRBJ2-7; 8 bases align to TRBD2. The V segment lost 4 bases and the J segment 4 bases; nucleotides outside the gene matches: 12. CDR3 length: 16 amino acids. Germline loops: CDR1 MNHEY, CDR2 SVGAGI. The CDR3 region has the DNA TGTGCCAGCAGTTTAGCGGGACCCGGAGGGATGTACGAGCAGTACTTC. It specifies CASSLAGPGGMYEQYF.

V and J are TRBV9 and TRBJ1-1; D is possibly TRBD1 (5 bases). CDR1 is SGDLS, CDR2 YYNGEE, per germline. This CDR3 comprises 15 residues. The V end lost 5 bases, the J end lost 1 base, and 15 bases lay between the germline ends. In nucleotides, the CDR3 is TGTGCCAGCAGTCCCGACTGGGGGAGGAACACTGAAGCTTTCTTT. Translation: CASSPDWGRNTEAFF.

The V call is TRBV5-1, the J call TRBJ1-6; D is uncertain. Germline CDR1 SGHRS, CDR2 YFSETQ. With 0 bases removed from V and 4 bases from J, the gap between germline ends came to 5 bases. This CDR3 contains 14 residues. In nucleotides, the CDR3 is TGCGCCAGCAGCTTGGGGTTTTATAATTCACCCCTCCACTTT. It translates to CASSLGFYNSPLHF.

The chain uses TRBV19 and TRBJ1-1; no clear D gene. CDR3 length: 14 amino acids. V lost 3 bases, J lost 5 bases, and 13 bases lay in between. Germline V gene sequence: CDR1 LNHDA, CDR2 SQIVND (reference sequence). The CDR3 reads CASSIQGYRTEAFF. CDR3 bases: TGTGCCAGTAGTATTCAAGGATACCGGACTGAAGCTTTCTTT.

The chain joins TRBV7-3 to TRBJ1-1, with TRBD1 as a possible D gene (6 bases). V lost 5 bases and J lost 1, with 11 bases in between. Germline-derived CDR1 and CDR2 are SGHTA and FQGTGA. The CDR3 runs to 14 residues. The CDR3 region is CASSPGAGNTEAFF. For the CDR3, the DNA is TGTGCCAGCAGCCCGGGGGCAGGGAACACTGAAGCTTTCTTT. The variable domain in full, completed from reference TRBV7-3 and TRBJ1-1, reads GAGVSQTPSNKVTEKGKYVELRCDPISGHTALYWYRQSLGQGPEFLIYFQGTGAADDSGLPNDRFFAVRPEGSVSTLKIQRTERGDSAVYLCASSPGAGNTEAFFGQGTRLTVV.

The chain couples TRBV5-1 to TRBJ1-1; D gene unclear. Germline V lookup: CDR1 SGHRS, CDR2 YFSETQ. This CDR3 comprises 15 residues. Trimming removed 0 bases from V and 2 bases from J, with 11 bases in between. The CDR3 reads CASSLAGGGNTEAFF. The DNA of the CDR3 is TGCGCCAGCAGCTTGGCCGGAGGCGGAAACACTGAAGCTTTCTTT.

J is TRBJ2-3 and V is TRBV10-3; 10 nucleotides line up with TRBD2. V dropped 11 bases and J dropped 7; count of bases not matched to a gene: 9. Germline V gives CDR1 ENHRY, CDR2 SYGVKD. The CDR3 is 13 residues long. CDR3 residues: CASSSGGFNTQYF. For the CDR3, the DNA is TGTGCCTCCTCTAGCGGGGGTTTTAATACGCAGTATTTT.

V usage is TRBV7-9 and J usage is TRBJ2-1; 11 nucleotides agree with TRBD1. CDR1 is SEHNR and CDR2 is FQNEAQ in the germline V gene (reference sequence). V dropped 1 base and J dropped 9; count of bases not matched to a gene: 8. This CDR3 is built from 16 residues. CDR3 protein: CASSLVGQGAISEQFF. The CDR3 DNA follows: TGTGCCAGCAGCTTAGTCGGACAGGGGGCTATAAGTGAGCAGTTCTTC.

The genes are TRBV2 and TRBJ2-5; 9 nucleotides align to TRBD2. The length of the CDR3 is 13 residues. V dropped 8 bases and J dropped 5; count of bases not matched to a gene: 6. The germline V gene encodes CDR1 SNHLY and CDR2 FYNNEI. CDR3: CASGGGARETQYF. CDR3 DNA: TGTGCCAGCGGCGGGGGGGCACGGGAGACCCAGTACTTC.